The 8 T cell receptor beta chains below come from one sample, sequenced in a study of cytomegalovirus exposure and HLA in healthy donors. The PCR used 60 Vbeta and 13 Jbeta primers. Using immunoSEQ multiplex PCR, the repertoire was profiled, and TCRdb retains in-frame clones only, with some absent. The sample holds roughly 140,000 clones, under 75% seen once. Sequencing used PBMCs. The origin of the receptors is a woman aged 55-70 years in good health and CMV-seropositive.

V and J are TRBV11-2 and TRBJ1-1; 7 bases align to TRBD1. The trim removed 5 bases at V and 4 bases at J, leaving 4 bases unmatched. Germline assignment: CDR1 SGHAT and CDR2 FQNNGV. The length of the CDR3 is 13 residues. This chain's CDR3 is CASSGTGATEAFF. CDR3 coding DNA: TGTGCCAGCAGCGGAACAGGGGCCACTGAAGCTTTCTTT.

The chain employs TRBV6-5 and TRBJ2-3, with D possibly matching TRBD2 (5 bases). CDR1 is MNHEY, CDR2 SVGAGI, per germline. Trimming took off 4 bases at V and 0 bases at J, with 8 bases between the two ends. The CDR3 length is 14 residues. CDR3 sequence (DNA): TGTGCCAGCAGTTCGAGGGTCAGCACAGATACGCAGTATTTT. Protein: CASSSRVSTDTQYF.

The V call is TRBV28, the J call TRBJ1-2; D unclear. CDR3 length: 15 amino acids. Germline assignment: CDR1 MDHEN and CDR2 SYDVKM. The ends were cut back, 2 bases at V and 4 bases at J, with 14 bases in the middle. CDR3 loop: CASSLLGSFAYGYTF. The CDR3, as DNA: TGTGCCAGCAGTTTACTCGGGTCTTTCGCCTATGGCTACACCTTC.

This chain uses TRBV7-2 with TRBJ1-5; D is unclear. This CDR3 has 13 residues. V lost 5 bases and J 7 bases, leaving 12 bases between the germline ends. Germline CDR1 reads SGHTA; CDR2 reads FQGNSA. CDR3 DNA sequence: TGTGCCAGCAGCCCACAGTTGACCCAGCCCCAGCATTTT. It encodes CASSPQLTQPQHF.

The V and J genes are TRBV27 and TRBJ2-3; 8 positions match TRBD2. The V and J ends lost 4 bases and 4 bases, in that order; junction bases with no gene match: 10. CDR1 and CDR2 from the germline V gene are MNHEY and SMNVEV (reference sequence). The CDR3 has 16 amino acids. Here the CDR3 DNA reads TGTGCCAGCAGTTCCCCTGGGACTAGGAGCTCAGATACGCAGTATTTT. It encodes CASSSPGTRSSDTQYF.

The chain links TRBV28 to TRBJ1-2; 7 nucleotides match TRBD1. After removal of 3 bases from V and 6 bases from J, the junction contained 1 base not matched to a gene. Germline V gives CDR1 MDHEN, CDR2 SYDVKM. This CDR3 region has 12 residues. CDR3 sequence (DNA): TGTGCCAGCAGTTTGACAGGGAATGGCTACACCTTC. Translated, it gives CASSLTGNGYTF.

The chain is built from TRBV19 and TRBJ1-4; maybe TRBD1 (5 bases). Trimming left V 3 bases short and J 4 bases short, with 9 bases between. The CDR3 loop spans 14 amino acids. Germline V gene lookup returns CDR1 LNHDA and CDR2 SQIVND (reference sequence). The chain's CDR3 is CASSIQGFNEKLFF. The CDR3 DNA reads TGTGCCAGTAGTATTCAGGGCTTTAATGAAAAACTGTTTTTT.

The chain has TRBV5-1 and TRBJ2-3; the match to TRBD2 covers 9 bases. Germline V gives CDR1 SGHRS, CDR2 YFSETQ. This CDR3 spans 15 amino acids. Germline trimming cut 2 bases from V and 4 bases from J; bases unmatched to any gene: 5. CDR3 in amino acids: CASSLAGGSPDTQYF. CDR3 coding DNA: TGCGCCAGCAGCTTAGCGGGAGGTTCACCAGATACGCAGTATTTT.